One and the same sample provided the 11 T cell receptor beta chains below, sequenced in a study of T cells in localized non-small cell lung cancer. Repertoires were generated with immunoSEQ multiplex PCR, while TCRdb's copy carries only in-frame clones and drops some. The repertoire includes roughly 9,000 clones, roughly 89% of them detected once, and around 2.5% sits in the top ten. Sequenced here: peripheral blood, sampled before any cancer treatment. These receptors originate from a female donor aged 60 or older with stage II squamous cell lung carcinoma.

This chain uses TRBV12-2 with TRBJ1-2; the table's D call, TRBD1, was not checked against the DNA. TRBV12-2 is a pseudogene. This CDR3 is 13 amino acids long. The CDR3 here is CASLGRAGEGYTF. In nucleotides, the CDR3 is TGTGCAAGCCTAGGGCGGGCAGGGGAGGGCTACACCTTC.

This clone was observed once. This chain's CDR3 is CAWSFSTVMGNQPQHF. The CDR3 nucleotides read TGTGCCTGGAGTTTCTCGACAGTAATGGGCAATCAGCCCCAGCATTTT. The chain has TRBV30 and TRBJ1-5, with a tentative D call TRBD1 (5 bases). The CDR3 extends over 16 amino acids. Per germline, CDR1 GTSNPN and CDR2 SVGIG (reference sequence). V lost 2 bases, J lost 2 bases, and 16 bases lay in between. The entire variable domain, with the rest obtained from reference TRBV30 and TRBJ1-5, is as follows: SQTIHQWPATLVQPVGSPLSLECTVEGTSNPNLYWYRQAAGRGLQLLFYSVGIGQISSEVPQNLSASRPQDRQFILSSKKLLLSDSGFYLCAWSFSTVMGNQPQHFGDGTRLSIL.

This clone appeared a single time. The gene calls are TRBV10-3 and TRBJ2-5; D is perhaps TRBD1 or TRBD2 (5 bases each). The V and J ends lost 10 bases and 1 base respectively, with 19 bases between them. The CDR3 sequence is 15 residues long. Germline V gene data show CDR1 as ENHRY and CDR2 as SYGVKD. Here the CDR3 DNA reads TGTGCCACCGACAGTCTCGAGGGGTCCCAAGAGACCCAGTACTTC. Its protein is CATDSLEGSQETQYF.

The chain couples TRBV5-6 to TRBJ2-5; 8 positions match TRBD2. Looked up from germline, CDR1 is SGHDT and CDR2 is YYEEEE. CDR3 length equals 13 residues. The ends lost 4 bases at V and 5 bases at J; junction bases unmatched: 4. The CDR3 loop reads CASSLTSDETQYF. CDR3 sequence (DNA): TGTGCCAGCAGCCTGACTAGCGACGAGACCCAGTACTTC.

The rearrangement links TRBV25-1 to TRBJ2-2; 13 positions agree with TRBD2. CDR1 is MGHDK and CDR2 is SYGVNS in the germline V gene. This CDR3 has 17 amino acids. The V gene end was trimmed by 5 bases and the J gene end by 4 bases; junction bases not matched to a gene: 7. The CDR3 sequence: CASSSLRTSGGTGELFF. DNA for the CDR3: TGTGCCAGCAGTAGCCTGAGGACTAGCGGGGGCACCGGGGAGCTGTTTTTT.

This rearrangement joins TRBV5-4 to TRBJ1-1, with D possibly being TRBD1 (5 bases). The germline V gene encodes CDR1 SGHNT and CDR2 YYREEE (reference sequence). This CDR3 comprises 16 residues. V lost 4 bases and J 6 bases, leaving 22 bases between the germline ends. The CDR3 region has the DNA TGTGCCAGCAGCCCTCAACTCAGGGACGTAGGGGCTGAAGCTTTCTTT. Its protein is CASSPQLRDVGAEAFF.

The J gene is TRBJ1-1, the V gene TRBV5-1; D is possibly TRBD1 (5 bases). With 0 bases removed from V and 4 bases from J, the gap between germline ends came to 10 bases. CDR3 length equals 14 residues. Germline values: CDR1 SGHRS, CDR2 YFSETQ. The CDR3 DNA reads as TGCGCCAGCAGCTTGGGGGGCGCAAGCACTGAAGCTTTCTTT. Protein: CASSLGGASTEAFF.

This clone was seen only once. The chain carries TRBV5-4 and TRBJ1-2, with TRBD1 as a possible D gene (6 bases). The CDR3 is 13 amino acids. The germline V gene has CDR1 SGHNT and CDR2 YYREEE (reference sequence). Trimming removed 4 bases from V and 9 bases from J, with 16 bases in between. CDR3: CASSVQGIGSYTF. CDR3 nucleotides: TGTGCCAGCAGCGTTCAGGGGATCGGAAGCTACACCTTC.

The chain carries TRBV5-1 and TRBJ2-7; 11 bases align to TRBD1. The CDR3 consists of 14 residues. Losses at the gene ends were 0 bases for V and 6 bases for J; bases not matched to a gene: 2. CDR1 and CDR2 from the germline V gene are SGHRS and YFSETQ. In nucleotides, the CDR3 is TGCGCCAGCAGCTTGGGGACAGGGGGCCTCGAGCAGTACTTC. It specifies CASSLGTGGLEQYF.

The gene calls are TRBV29-1 and TRBJ1-4; 7 bases fit TRBD1. The V gene's germline CDR1 is SQVTM and CDR2 ANQGSEA. The CDR3 runs to 13 residues. Losses at the gene ends were 3 bases for V and 6 bases for J; bases not matched to a gene: 4. The CDR3 nucleotides read TGCAGCGTTGACACAGGGGTGGATGAAAAACTGTTTTTT. This codes for CSVDTGVDEKLFF.

The V and J genes are TRBV20-1 and TRBJ1-6; a weak D match, TRBD1 (5 bases). Trimming removed 7 bases from V and 8 bases from J, with 6 bases in between. The CDR3 has 10 amino acids. Germline CDR1 DFQATT, CDR2 SNEGSKA (reference sequence). CDR3 DNA sequence: TGCAGTGTAGGGGATTCACCCCTCCACTTT. Protein product: CSVGDSPLHF.